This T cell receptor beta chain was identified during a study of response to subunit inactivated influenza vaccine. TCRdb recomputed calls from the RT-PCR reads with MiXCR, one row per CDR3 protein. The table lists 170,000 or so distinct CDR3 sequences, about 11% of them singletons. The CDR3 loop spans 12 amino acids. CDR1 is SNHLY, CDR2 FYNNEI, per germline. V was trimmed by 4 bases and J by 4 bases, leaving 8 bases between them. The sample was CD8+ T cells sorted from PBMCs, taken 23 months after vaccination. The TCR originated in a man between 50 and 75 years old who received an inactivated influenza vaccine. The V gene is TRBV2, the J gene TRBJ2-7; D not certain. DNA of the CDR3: TGTGCCAGCAGTGCGAAGCAGTACGAGCAGTACTTC. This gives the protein CASSAKQYEQYF.